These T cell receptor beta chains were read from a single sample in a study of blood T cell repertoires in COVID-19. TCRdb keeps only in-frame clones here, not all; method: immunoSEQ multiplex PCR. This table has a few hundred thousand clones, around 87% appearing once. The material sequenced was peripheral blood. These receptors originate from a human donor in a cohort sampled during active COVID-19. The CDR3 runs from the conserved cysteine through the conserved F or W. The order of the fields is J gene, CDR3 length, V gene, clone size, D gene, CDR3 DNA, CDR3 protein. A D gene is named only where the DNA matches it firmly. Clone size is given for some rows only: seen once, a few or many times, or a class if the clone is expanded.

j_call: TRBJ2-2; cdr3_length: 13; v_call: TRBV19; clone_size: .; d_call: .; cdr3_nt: TGTGCCAGTAGTCCTTGGGCGACCGGGGAGCTGTTTTTT; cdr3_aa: CASSPWATGELFF
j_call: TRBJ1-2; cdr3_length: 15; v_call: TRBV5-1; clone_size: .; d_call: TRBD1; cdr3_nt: TGCGCCAGCAGCTGGAGGGGGCCCGGGGACTATGGCTACACCTTC; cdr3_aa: CASSWRGPGDYGYTF
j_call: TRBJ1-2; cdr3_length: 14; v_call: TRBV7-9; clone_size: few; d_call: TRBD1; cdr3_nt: TGTGCCAGCAGCCCGGGACAGATTAACTATGGCTACACCTTC; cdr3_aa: CASSPGQINYGYTF
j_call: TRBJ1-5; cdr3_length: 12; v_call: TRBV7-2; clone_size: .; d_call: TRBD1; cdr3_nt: TGTGCCAGCAGCCTCAACAGGGGATTCCAGCATTTT; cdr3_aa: CASSLNRGFQHF
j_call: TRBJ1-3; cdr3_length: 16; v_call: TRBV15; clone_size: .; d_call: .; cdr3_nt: TGTGCCACCAGCAGAGCGGTCAGGGTCTCTGGAAACACCATATATTTT; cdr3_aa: CATSRAVRVSGNTIYF
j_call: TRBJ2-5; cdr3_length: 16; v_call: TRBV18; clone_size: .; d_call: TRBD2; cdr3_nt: TGTGCCAGCTCACCAATGCCTAGCGGGGATGGAGAGACCCAGTACTTC; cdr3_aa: CASSPMPSGDGETQYF
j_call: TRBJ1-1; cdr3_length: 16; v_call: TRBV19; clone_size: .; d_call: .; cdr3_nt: TGTGCCAGCACCTGGACAGTGGGTACTATGAACACTGAAGCTTTCTTT; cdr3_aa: CASTWTVGTMNTEAFF
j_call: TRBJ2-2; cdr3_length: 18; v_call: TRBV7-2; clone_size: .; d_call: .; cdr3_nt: TGTGCCAGCAGCCCCCCCATCGGGGGGCGCGCCGCCACCGGGGAGCTGTTTTTT; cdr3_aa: CASSPPIGGRAATGELFF
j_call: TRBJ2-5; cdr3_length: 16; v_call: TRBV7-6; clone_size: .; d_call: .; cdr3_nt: TGTGCCAGCAGCTTAGAGTTGCGGGGGCGCCAAGAGACCCAGTACTTC; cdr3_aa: CASSLELRGRQETQYF
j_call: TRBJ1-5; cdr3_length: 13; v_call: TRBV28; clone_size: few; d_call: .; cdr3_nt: TGTGCCAGCAGTTTACCAGGGTATCAGCCCCAGCATTTT; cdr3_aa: CASSLPGYQPQHF
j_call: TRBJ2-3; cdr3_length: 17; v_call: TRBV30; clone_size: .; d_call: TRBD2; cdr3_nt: TGTGCCTGGAGTGTCGGGACTAGCGGGGGGGCAGCAGATACGCAGTATTTT; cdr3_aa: CAWSVGTSGGAADTQYF
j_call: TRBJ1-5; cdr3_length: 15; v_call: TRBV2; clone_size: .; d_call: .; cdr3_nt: TGTGCCAGCAGTGTTCGGGGGTTGAGCAATCAGCCCCAGCATTTT; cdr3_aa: CASSVRGLSNQPQHF
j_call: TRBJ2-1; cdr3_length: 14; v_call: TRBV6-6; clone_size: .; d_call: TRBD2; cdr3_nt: TGTGCCACGGGGCCCGGGACTAGCGACAATGAGCAGTTCTTC; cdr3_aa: CATGPGTSDNEQFF
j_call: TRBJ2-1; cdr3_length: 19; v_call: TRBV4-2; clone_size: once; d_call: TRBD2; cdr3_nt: TGTGCCAGCAGCCCCGGACTAGCGGGAGCCCAACACTCCTACAATGAGCAGTTCTTC; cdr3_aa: CASSPGLAGAQHSYNEQFF
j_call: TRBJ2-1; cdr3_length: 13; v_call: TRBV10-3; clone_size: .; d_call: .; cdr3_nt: TGTGCCATCAGTGTGACCCAGGGCAATGAGCAGTTCTTC; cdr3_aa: CAISVTQGNEQFF
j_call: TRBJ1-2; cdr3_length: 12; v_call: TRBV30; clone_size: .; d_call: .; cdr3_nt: TGTGCCTGGAGTGCCACTCCCTATGGCTACACCTTC; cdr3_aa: CAWSATPYGYTF
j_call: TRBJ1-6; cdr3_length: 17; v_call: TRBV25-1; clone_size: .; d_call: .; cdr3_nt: TGTGCCAGCAGTGAATCCCCATTAAAAACAAGAAATTCACCCCTCCACTTT; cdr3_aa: CASSESPLKTRNSPLHF
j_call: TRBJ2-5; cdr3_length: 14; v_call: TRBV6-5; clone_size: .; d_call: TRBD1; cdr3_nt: TGTGCCAGCAGTTTGACAGGGGAGCCTCGCCGGGAGTACTTC; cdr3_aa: CASSLTGEPRREYF
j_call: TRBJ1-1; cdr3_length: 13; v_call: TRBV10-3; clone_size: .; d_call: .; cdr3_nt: TGTGCCATCTCGGGGGAGGGATACACTGAAGCTTTCTTT; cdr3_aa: CAISGEGYTEAFF
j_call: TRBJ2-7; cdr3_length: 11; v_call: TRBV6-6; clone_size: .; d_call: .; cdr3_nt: TGTGCCAGCACGGAGGCCTACGAGCAGTACTTC; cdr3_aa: CASTEAYEQYF
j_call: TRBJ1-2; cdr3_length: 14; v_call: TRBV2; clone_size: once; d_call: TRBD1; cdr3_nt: TGTGCCAGCAGAGGGACAGTGGTTAACTATGGCTACACCTTC; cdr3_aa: CASRGTVVNYGYTF
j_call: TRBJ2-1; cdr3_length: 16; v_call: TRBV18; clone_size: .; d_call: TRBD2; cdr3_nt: TGTGCCAGCTCACTGACTAGCGGGGGGGTTTACAATGAGCAGTTCTTC; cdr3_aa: CASSLTSGGVYNEQFF
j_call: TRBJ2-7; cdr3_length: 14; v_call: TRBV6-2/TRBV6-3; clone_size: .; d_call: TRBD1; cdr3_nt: TGTGCCAGCAGTGACAGGGGTTGGTCCTACGAGCAGTACTTC; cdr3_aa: CASSDRGWSYEQYF
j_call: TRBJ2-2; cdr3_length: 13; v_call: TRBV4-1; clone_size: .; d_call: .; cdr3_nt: TGCGCCAGCAGCCATGGCCGTATCGGGGAGCTGTTTTTT; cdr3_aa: CASSHGRIGELFF
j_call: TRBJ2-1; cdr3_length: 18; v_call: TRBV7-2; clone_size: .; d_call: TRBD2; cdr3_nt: TGTGCCAGCAGCGCCTTCGCTACGCGGGAGGGCCTCTTGAATGAGCAGTTCTTC; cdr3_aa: CASSAFATREGLLNEQFF